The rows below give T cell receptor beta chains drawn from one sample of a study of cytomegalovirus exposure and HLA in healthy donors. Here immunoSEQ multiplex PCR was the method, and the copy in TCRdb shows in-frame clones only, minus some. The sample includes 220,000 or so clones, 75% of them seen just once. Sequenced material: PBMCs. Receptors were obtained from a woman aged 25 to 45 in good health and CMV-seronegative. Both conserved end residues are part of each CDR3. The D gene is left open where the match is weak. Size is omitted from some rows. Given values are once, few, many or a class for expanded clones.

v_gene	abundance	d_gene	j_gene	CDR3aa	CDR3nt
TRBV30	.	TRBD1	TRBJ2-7	CASLGGQSGGAYEQYF	TGTGCCTCCCTAGGGGGCCAGTCCGGTGGGGCCTACGAGCAGTACTTC
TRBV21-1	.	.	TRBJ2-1	CASSKGGDYNEQFF	TGTGCCAGCAGCAAAGGAGGTGATTACAATGAGCAGTTCTTC
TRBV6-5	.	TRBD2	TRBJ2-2	CATVAGGGTGELFF	TGTGCCACCGTAGCGGGAGGAGGCACCGGGGAGCTGTTTTTT
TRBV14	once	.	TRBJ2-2	CASSVSGSGELFF	TGTGCCAGCAGCGTTAGTGGTTCCGGGGAGCTGTTTTTT
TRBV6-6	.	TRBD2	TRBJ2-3	CASWLAGGDTQYF	TGTGCCAGCTGGCTAGCGGGAGGAGATACGCAGTATTTT
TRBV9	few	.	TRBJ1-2	CASSVGKGDYGYTF	TGTGCCAGCAGCGTAGGGAAAGGGGATTATGGCTACACCTTC
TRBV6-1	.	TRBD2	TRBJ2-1	CASSEAASGGTNEQFF	TGTGCCAGCAGTGAAGCGGCTAGCGGGGGGACTAATGAGCAGTTCTTC
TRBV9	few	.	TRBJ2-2	CASNQAQSTGELFF	TGTGCCAGCAACCAGGCCCAGTCCACCGGGGAGCTGTTTTTT
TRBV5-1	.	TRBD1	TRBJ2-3	CANSLEGQELTDTQYF	TGCGCCAACAGCTTGGAAGGACAGGAGTTAACAGATACGCAGTATTTT
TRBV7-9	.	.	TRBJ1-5	CASSPAGDSNQPQHF	TGTGCCAGCAGCCCCGCCGGGGATAGCAATCAGCCCCAGCATTTT
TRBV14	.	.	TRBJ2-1	CASSQGTGRYNEQFF	TGTGCCAGCAGCCAAGGCACAGGAAGGTACAATGAGCAGTTCTTC